This paragraph reports one TCR beta chain. The target antigen is unknown. The data stem from a study of a mutant IDH1 vaccine in newly diagnosed glioma. The method was immunoSEQ multiplex PCR; TCRdb's version includes in-frame clones alone and lacks a portion of them. The repertoire consists of some 87,000 clones, with around 80% occurring once and the leading ten covering less than 8.5%. Findings and limits, study-wide: Pseudoprogression apparently tracked independently of changes in top peripheral T cell clonotypes.

This CDR3 has 15 amino acids. Specified time point: baseline, week 1 (first vaccination visit). Treatment described: pre-vaccination baseline after standard-of-care therapy. Every donor had a new WHO grade 3 or 4 astrocytoma that was IDH1-mutant, with loss of nuclear ATRX. The sample consisted of PBMCs, taken from a glioma patient treated with radiotherapy, temozolomide or both. This sequence originates from a man aged 40-50 years with glioma. This chain connects TRBV21-1 to TRBJ2-7; TRBD1 was called by the table and not checked on the DNA. TRBV21-1 is given as a pseudogene. CDR3 loop: CASSKGFGHLYEQYF. CDR3 bases: TGTGCCAGCAGCAAGGGTTTCGGACACCTCTACGAGCAGTACTTC.